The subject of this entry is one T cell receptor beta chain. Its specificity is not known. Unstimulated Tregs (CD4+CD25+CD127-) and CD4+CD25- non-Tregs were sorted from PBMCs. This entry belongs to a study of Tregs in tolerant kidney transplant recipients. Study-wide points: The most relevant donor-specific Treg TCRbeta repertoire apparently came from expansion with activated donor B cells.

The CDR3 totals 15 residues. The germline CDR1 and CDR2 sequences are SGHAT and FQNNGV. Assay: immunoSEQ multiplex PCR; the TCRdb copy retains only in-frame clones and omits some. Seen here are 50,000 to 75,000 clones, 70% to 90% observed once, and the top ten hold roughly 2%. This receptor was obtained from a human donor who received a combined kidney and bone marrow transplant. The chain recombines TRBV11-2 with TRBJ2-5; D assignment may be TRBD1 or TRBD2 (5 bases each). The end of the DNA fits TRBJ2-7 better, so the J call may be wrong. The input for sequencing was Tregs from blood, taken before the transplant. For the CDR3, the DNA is TGTGCCAGCAGCCTCCGGGACCGCCTTTACTACGAGCAGTACTTC. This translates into CASSLRDRLYYEQYF.